This is a list of T cell receptor beta chains from one sample in a study of blood T cell repertoires in COVID-19. TCRdb keeps only in-frame clones here, not all; method: immunoSEQ multiplex PCR. The table records a few hundred thousand clones, approximately 84% of them present only once. The sample was PBMCs or T cells enriched from blood (not recorded which). Receptor source: a woman in her forties or fifties who had been exposed to COVID-19. Both conserved end residues are part of each CDR3. Each record gives: CDR3 DNA, CDR3 protein, D gene, J gene, clone size, V gene. A D gene is named only where the DNA matches it firmly. Part of the rows lack a size; the others show once, few, many or a class for expanded clones.

TGTGCCAGCAGCAACGCAGGGACAGGCAGCCAAGAGACCCAGTACTTC,CASSNAGTGSQETQYF,TRBD1,TRBJ2-5,NA,TRBV25-1
TGTGCCAGCAGCCAAGCGGAGGCAGGCAATCAGCCCCAGCATTTT,CASSQAEAGNQPQHF,NA,TRBJ1-5,NA,TRBV3-1/TRBV3-2
TGTGCCAGCAGTTTATTAGGGAGAGCGAACACCGGGGAGCTGTTTTTT,CASSLLGRANTGELFF,NA,TRBJ2-2,NA,TRBV27
TGCGCCGCCCGACAGGGAGGTACCACTGAAGCTTTCTTT,CAARQGGTTEAFF,TRBD1,TRBJ1-1,NA,TRBV10-2
TGTGCCAGCAGCTCCGACAGGGCGGGTGGCTACACCTTC,CASSSDRAGGYTF,TRBD1,TRBJ1-2,once,TRBV5-4
TGTGCCAGCAGTTCGTGGGACAGGGTCTACGAGCAGTACTTC,CASSSWDRVYEQYF,TRBD1,TRBJ2-7,few,TRBV27
TGTGCCACCGAGCTCCGGGACTCAGGTGAAGCTTTCTTT,CATELRDSGEAFF,NA,TRBJ1-1,NA,TRBV19
TGTGCCAGCAGCCCCCACCAACGGGATTGGGACAGGTCCCACGAGCAGTACTTC,CASSPHQRDWDRSHEQYF,TRBD1,TRBJ2-7,NA,TRBV9
TGCGCCAGCAGCTTATCCGAGGAGCAGTACTTC,CASSLSEEQYF,NA,TRBJ2-7,NA,TRBV5-1
TGTGCCAGCAGTGAATCAGGGCATTCACCCCTCCACTTT,CASSESGHSPLHF,NA,TRBJ1-6,NA,TRBV6-1
TGTGCCAGCAGCGTAGACGCTGGGGGCCGGGGCACTGAAGCTTTCTTT,CASSVDAGGRGTEAFF,NA,TRBJ1-1,once,TRBV9
TGTGCCAGCTCACCGAAGTCAGGGCTGCTTGGAAACACCATATATTTT,CASSPKSGLLGNTIYF,NA,TRBJ1-3,NA,TRBV18
TGCGCCAGCAGCATAGGCGGGGGCACAGATACGCAGTATTTT,CASSIGGGTDTQYF,NA,TRBJ2-3,NA,TRBV5-1
TGTGCCACTAATAGCAATCAGCCCCAGCATTTT,CATNSNQPQHF,NA,TRBJ1-5,NA,TRBV28
TGTGCCAGCAGCTTAGGCGGCAGAGGCATCTATGGCTACACCTTC,CASSLGGRGIYGYTF,NA,TRBJ1-2,NA,TRBV7-2
TGTGCCAGCAGCACTGACTTGGCGAACTACAATGAGCAGTTCTTC,CASSTDLANYNEQFF,NA,TRBJ2-1,NA,TRBV3-1/TRBV3-2
TGTGCCAGCACCAGGACAGGGGCTTATGGCTACACCTTC,CASTRTGAYGYTF,TRBD1,TRBJ1-2,NA,TRBV6-5
TGTGCCAGCAGGCAGGGGGGAGGAAGCAATCAGCCCCAGCATTTT,CASRQGGGSNQPQHF,TRBD1,TRBJ1-5,once,TRBV28
TGTGCCAGCAGCGCCAATCTGGGCTACTCCTACAATGAGCAGTTCTTC,CASSANLGYSYNEQFF,NA,TRBJ2-1,NA,TRBV7-8
TGTGCCAGCAGCCCCCGAGGTACTGGGGAGACCCAGTACTTC,CASSPRGTGETQYF,NA,TRBJ2-5,NA,TRBV9
TGTGCCAGCACCGACCCTGGGGCGGACACTGAAGCTTTCTTT,CASTDPGADTEAFF,NA,TRBJ1-1,NA,TRBV6-6
TGTGCCAGCAGCCGGGACAGGCCTAATGGGCAGCCCCAGCATTTT,CASSRDRPNGQPQHF,TRBD1,TRBJ1-5,NA,TRBV28
TGTGCCAGCAGCTATCGACAGGAAGCTTTCTTT,CASSYRQEAFF,NA,TRBJ1-1,NA,TRBV12-3/TRBV12-4
TGTGCCATCAGTGAGTCGCCGGATGGCTACACCTTC,CAISESPDGYTF,NA,TRBJ1-2,NA,TRBV10-3
TGTGCCAGCAGCCTCCCCTCTGGAAACACCATATATTTT,CASSLPSGNTIYF,NA,TRBJ1-3,once,TRBV5-5
TGTGCCACCAGCAGTTCGACCCTCGGGAGTTCACCCCTCCACTTT,CATSSSTLGSSPLHF,NA,TRBJ1-6,NA,TRBV15
TGTGCCAGCAGCTATAGCGGGGGCCGCTACAATGAGCAGTTCTTC,CASSYSGGRYNEQFF,TRBD2,TRBJ2-1,many,TRBV3-1/TRBV3-2
TGTGCCAGCAGCGTAGGCGGCGGTGGCCAGGGGGGCTACACCTTC,CASSVGGGGQGGYTF,NA,TRBJ1-2,NA,TRBV9
TGTGCCAGTAGTATCCAGGGACAGCAAAGCTATGGCTACACCTTC,CASSIQGQQSYGYTF,TRBD1,TRBJ1-2,once,TRBV19
TGTGCCAGCAGCTCCCGGGACAGAGCCTACGAGCAGTACTTC,CASSSRDRAYEQYF,TRBD1,TRBJ2-7,once,TRBV13
TGTGCCAGCAGCCCCCGGCGGGGGGCTGAAGCTTTCTTT,CASSPRRGAEAFF,NA,TRBJ1-1,NA,TRBV11-3
TGCGCCAGCGTATTAGCACCGGGACAGCACGATGGCTACACCTTC,CASVLAPGQHDGYTF,TRBD1,TRBJ1-2,NA,TRBV5-1
TGTGCCAGCAGTCCCCCGAACAGGAACAACGAGCAGTACTTC,CASSPPNRNNEQYF,NA,TRBJ2-7,NA,TRBV6-5
TGTGCCATCAAAGGGGAGGATGCGTATGGCTACACCTTC,CAIKGEDAYGYTF,NA,TRBJ1-2,NA,TRBV10-3
TGTGCCAGCAGCCCAGGACTAGCCTCCACAGATACGCAGTATTTT,CASSPGLASTDTQYF,TRBD2,TRBJ2-3,NA,TRBV11-2
TGCGCCAGCAGCGGCGGGACAGCCAACTTTAATTCACCCCTCCACTTT,CASSGGTANFNSPLHF,TRBD1,TRBJ1-6,NA,TRBV5-1
TGTGCCAGCGGAGGGGAGCGACTAGCGGGGGGGAGTAGTGAGCAGTTCTTC,CASGGERLAGGSSEQFF,TRBD2,TRBJ2-1,NA,TRBV11-2
TGTGCCAGCAGGAACGTCAGGTTCATGAACACTGAAGCTTTCTTT,CASRNVRFMNTEAFF,NA,TRBJ1-1,NA,TRBV28
TGTGCCAGCAGCTTATCCGGGGGCAATCAGCCCCAGCATTTT,CASSLSGGNQPQHF,NA,TRBJ1-5,NA,TRBV7-2
TGTGCCAGCAGTTCCGGTACAGGGATCGGGGACACTGAAGCTTTCTTT,CASSSGTGIGDTEAFF,NA,TRBJ1-1,NA,TRBV27
TGCAGCGCTGTTCGGACAGGGGGGTATGGCTACACCTTC,CSAVRTGGYGYTF,TRBD1,TRBJ1-2,NA,TRBV29-1
TGTGCCAGCAGCTTATCTCAGGCAGGAAATAATGAAAAACTGTTTTTT,CASSLSQAGNNEKLFF,NA,TRBJ1-4,once,TRBV11-2